This T cell receptor beta chain was sequenced in a study of CD8+ T cells in alopecia areata. In germline, CDR1 is MGHDK, CDR2 SYGVNS. This CDR3 is 11 amino acids long. V lost 7 bases, J lost 1 base, and 4 bases lay in between. Isolated RNA was reverse transcribed into cDNA used as the sequencing template. TCRdb's table, derived via immunoSEQ multiplex PCR, lists solely in-frame clones and lacks some. The sample holds some 150,000 clones; about 51% are singletons and the top ten take approximately 19%. Points from the study as a whole: Across lesional scalp, and particularly alopecia totalis/universalis, clonality surpassed that of normal scalp. Patients shared TCRs less clearly than mice did, possibly for HLA-related reasons.

Concerning this clone: Its antigen is unidentified.

The TCR sequence derives from a human donor with alopecia areata. The sample was CD8+ T cells sorted from blood, taken at week 0. The rearrangement joins TRBV25-1 to TRBJ1-1; no definite D call. The CDR3 reads CASKRNTEAFF. Here the CDR3 DNA reads TGTGCCAGCAAAAGGAACACTGAAGCTTTCTTT.